This TCR beta chain originates from a study of CD8 T cells in Susac syndrome. The sample holds a few counts of this clonotype. Its antigen is currently unknown. Under recently defined diagnostic criteria, the patients with Susac syndrome qualified as having definite or probable disease. J was trimmed by 3 bases and V by 7 bases; bases with no gene match: 12. Germline loops: CDR1 DFQATT, CDR2 SNEGSKA (reference sequence). This CDR3 is 15 amino acids long. Overall study findings and caveats: Regarding the TCR sequencing and HLA analysis, the study admitted that a relatively small number of individuals were involved.

RNA, at about 0.45 to 1 ug, was reverse transcribed with random hexamers. TCRdb re-called the immunoSEQ multiplex PCR reads through MiXCR, storing one row per CDR3 protein. The profile shows about 110,000 distinct CDR3 sequences, 94% of them singletons. The sequence derives from a human donor with Susac syndrome. The chain has TRBV20-1 and TRBJ2-7; 10 nucleotides align to TRBD2. The sequenced sample consisted of CD8+ T cells from PBMCs. The CDR3 DNA follows: TGCAGTGTTTGGGCCGGGACTAGCGAGAACTACGAGCAGTACTTC. Encoded protein: CSVWAGTSENYEQYF.